The next 30 T cell receptor beta chains were all read from a single sample in a study of blood T cells in healthy people across ages. Then a second PCR, running roughly 6 to 12 cycles, was carried out with a sample-barcoded 5' primer and a J-beta primer mix. TCRdb itself ran the 5' RACE reads through MiXCR, one entry per CDR3 protein. Of fewer than 900,000 distinct CDR3 sequences detected, around 48% appear once; the ten largest clones hold 25% to 35%. Material for sequencing was blood. The source is a woman aged 55-70 years in good health.

V usage is TRBV7-2 and J usage is TRBJ2-7; D is uncertain. From germline, CDR1 is SGHTA and CDR2 FQGNSA. CDR3 length: 11 amino acids. V was shortened by 5 bases and J by 4 bases, with 6 bases between the two germline ends. CDR3 DNA: TGTGCCAGCAGCGCACATTACGAGCAGTACTTC. This translates into CASSAHYEQYF. The full variable domain, completed using reference TRBV7-2 and TRBJ2-7, is GAGVSQSPSNKVTEKGKDVELRCDPISGHTALYWYRQSLGQGLEFLIYFQGNSAPDKSGLPSDRFSAERTGGSVSTLTIQRTQQEDSAVYLCASSAHYEQYFGPGTRLTVT.

As DNA, the CDR3 is TGTGCCAGCAGGACAGGGGGCGCGGCGGGCCTCTACGAGCAGTACTTC. Translation: CASRTGGAAGLYEQYF. This chain connects TRBV28 to TRBJ2-4; TRBD1 matches at 10 bases. The J call may be mistaken, given a closer DNA end match to TRBJ2-7. The length of the CDR3 is 16 residues. CDR1 and CDR2 (germline): MDHEN, SYDVKM.

In its sample, this clonotype was seen once. The chain couples TRBV13 to TRBJ2-3; D not certain. The CDR3 is made up of 14 amino acids. The V gene lost 5 bases and the J gene lost 2 bases, with 11 bases spanning the gap. The germline CDR1 and CDR2 sequences are PRHDT and FYEKMQ (reference sequence). The CDR3 DNA sequence: TGTGCCAGCAGCACGGACCTTACCACAGATACGCAGTATTTT. This gives the protein CASSTDLTTDTQYF.

The chain employs TRBV7-3 and TRBJ2-1; 7 bases are shared with TRBD1. CDR1 is SGHTA and CDR2 is FQGTGA in the germline V gene. The CDR3 consists of 12 residues. Germline trimming cut 5 bases from V and 8 bases from J; bases unmatched to any gene: 3. This CDR3 reads CASSTQGYEQFF. CDR3 bases: TGTGCCAGCAGCACACAGGGGTATGAGCAGTTCTTC. Looking up the rest from reference TRBV7-3 and TRBJ2-1 gives the full variable domain: GAGVSQTPSNKVTEKGKYVELRCDPISGHTALYWYRQSLGQGPEFLIYFQGTGAADDSGLPNDRFFAVRPEGSVSTLKIQRTERGDSAVYLCASSTQGYEQFFGPGTRLTVL.

This clonotype was seen more than once but under ten times. V gene TRBV7-3 combines with J gene TRBJ2-5; D remains unclear. V gave up 4 bases and J gave up 7 bases, with 13 bases separating them. The CDR3 totals 13 residues. The V gene's germline CDR1 is SGHTA and CDR2 FQGTGA. For the CDR3, the DNA is TGTGCCAGCAGCTCGACACCTACGGGGACCCAGTACTTC. Translated: CASSSTPTGTQYF.

This chain joins TRBV7-2 and TRBJ2-1, with D perhaps being TRBD1 or TRBD2 (5 bases each). CDR3 length: 15 amino acids. In germline, CDR1 is SGHTA, CDR2 FQGNSA. V lost 1 base and J lost 3, with 10 bases in between. Here the CDR3 DNA reads TGTGCCAGCAGCTTAGACGGGACGGACTACAATGAGCAGTTCTTC. It translates to CASSLDGTDYNEQFF. The variable domain in full, with the rest retrieved from reference TRBV7-2 and TRBJ2-1, is GAGVSQSPSNKVTEKGKDVELRCDPISGHTALYWYRQSLGQGLEFLIYFQGNSAPDKSGLPSDRFSAERTGGSVSTLTIQRTQQEDSAVYLCASSLDGTDYNEQFFGPGTRLTVL.

The J gene is TRBJ2-6, the V gene TRBV6-2 or TRBV6-3; TRBD1 agrees at 8 bases. The CDR3 loop spans 17 amino acids. CDR1 and CDR2 from the germline V gene are MNHEY and SVGEGT. V trimming: 2 bases; J trimming: 1 base; junction bases outside the gene matches: 4. Here the CDR3 DNA reads TGTGCCAGCAGTTACGACAGGGGTAGATCTGGGGCCAACGTCCTGACTTTC. It encodes CASSYDRGRSGANVLTF.

The chain links TRBV10-3 to TRBJ1-2; D is uncertain. V dropped 5 bases and J dropped 7 bases, with 14 bases sitting between them. Germline lookup yields CDR1 ENHRY and CDR2 SYGVKD. The CDR3 length is 13 residues. This CDR3 reads CAISRPKTGGYTF. DNA for the CDR3: TGTGCCATCAGTCGACCTAAAACGGGTGGCTACACCTTC.

This clonotype was seen at least ten times. The chain recombines TRBV4-3 with TRBJ2-1, with 11 positions matching TRBD2. There are 16 residues in the CDR3. V was clipped by 4 bases and J by 9 bases; unmatched bases: 11. Per germline, CDR1 LGHNA and CDR2 YSLEER. CDR3 region: CASSPFSGRADGEQFF. The DNA of the CDR3 is TGCGCCAGCAGCCCATTTAGCGGGAGGGCCGACGGTGAGCAGTTCTTC.

V is TRBV20-1 and J is TRBJ2-7, with D perhaps matching TRBD2 (6 bases). Matching the DNA end better, TRBJ2-5 makes the J call doubtful. CDR3 size: 15 residues. CDR1 DFQATT and CDR2 SNEGSKA come from the germline V gene (reference sequence). Here the CDR3 DNA reads TGCAGTGCTACCCCTAGTAGCGGAGGGGCAGAGACCCAGTACTTC. Amino acids: CSATPSSGGAETQYF.

Regarding this clonotype: A much bigger clone sits one base away, suggesting this may be a read error. CDR3 sequence reads: CSVREAKNTEAFF. The CDR3 DNA sequence: TGCAGCGTTAGGGAAGCAAAGAACACTGAAGCTTTCTTT. The genes are TRBV29-1 and TRBJ1-1; unclear D gene. This CDR3 spans 13 amino acids. Trimming took 5 bases from V and 1 from J, leaving 11 bases between them. CDR1 is SQVTM and CDR2 is ANQGSEA in the germline V gene.

The rearrangement uses TRBV20-1 and TRBJ2-7; 8 bases line up with TRBD2. The CDR3 is made up of 19 amino acids. The V segment lost 1 base and the J segment 4 bases; nucleotides outside the gene matches: 21. In germline, CDR1 is DFQATT, CDR2 SNEGSKA (reference sequence). CDR3 loop: CSARAGALAEAQAGYEQYF. CDR3 in DNA: TGCAGTGCTAGAGCAGGGGCACTAGCGGAGGCTCAGGCCGGATACGAGCAGTACTTC.

V and J are TRBV11-2 and TRBJ2-7; D possibly uses TRBD1 or TRBD2 (5 bases each). V shed 1 base and J shed 7 bases, with 20 bases lying between them. This CDR3 region has 16 residues. Germline V lookup: CDR1 SGHAT, CDR2 FQNNGV. CDR3 nucleotides: TGTGCCAGCAGCTTAGCCGCCGGGACGCCGGGGAGTGAGCAGTACTTC. This translates into CASSLAAGTPGSEQYF.

The V and J genes are TRBV12-3 or TRBV12-4 and TRBJ2-7; 7 bases are shared with TRBD1. The length of the CDR3 is 14 residues. The V and J ends lost 6 bases and 4 bases, in that order; junction bases with no gene match: 9. The CDR3 nucleotides read TGTGCCAGCAGCCCCACCGGGACAGAGTACGAGCAGTACTTC. It translates to CASSPTGTEYEQYF.

The chain uses TRBV4-3 and TRBJ2-4, with D perhaps TRBD2 (8 bases). The V gene lost 0 bases and the J gene lost 0 bases, with 18 bases spanning the gap. In germline, CDR1 is LGHNA, CDR2 YSLEER. This CDR3 is built from 19 residues. Here the CDR3 DNA reads TGCGCCAGCAGCCAAGATCCCGGGGGGGGACAGTTAGCCAAAAACATTCAGTACTTC. Encoded protein: CASSQDPGGGQLAKNIQYF.

This clonotype was recorded a few times. The chain employs TRBV7-2 and TRBJ2-5, with a possible D match to TRBD1 (5 bases). Germline CDR1 is SGHTA and CDR2 is FQGNSA. V lost 9 bases and J 2 bases, leaving 22 bases between the germline ends. The CDR3 is 16 residues long. CDR3 bases: TGTGCCAGTTCCCAAAACAGGCCAGCCCCTCAAGAGACCCAGTACTTC. Translating it yields CASSQNRPAPQETQYF.

This clonotype has a handful of counts. V gene TRBV29-1 combines with J gene TRBJ1-2; D unresolved. Germline assignment: CDR1 SQVTM and CDR2 ANQGSEA. The CDR3 totals 11 residues. The CDR3 sequence: CSATANYGYTF. The CDR3 nucleotides are TGCAGTGCAACAGCAAACTATGGCTACACCTTC.

In its sample, this clonotype was seen a few times. The V gene is TRBV7-2, the J gene TRBJ1-5; 10 bases fit TRBD1. This CDR3 comprises 16 residues. CDR1 is SGHTA and CDR2 is FQGNSA in the germline V gene. V was pared by 8 bases and J by 0 bases, with 7 bases of the junction left unmatched. CDR3 region: CASAGQGTYSNQPQHF. DNA of the CDR3: TGTGCCAGCGCGGGACAGGGGACTTATAGCAATCAGCCCCAGCATTTT.

Ten or more counts support this clonotype. This chain links TRBV29-1 with TRBJ2-1; perhaps D is TRBD1 or TRBD2 (5 bases each). The CDR3 covers 14 residues. Germline assignment: CDR1 SQVTM and CDR2 ANQGSEA. The ends were cut back, 6 bases at V and 6 bases at J, with 18 bases in the middle. The CDR3 coding sequence is TGCAGCGTCGTTCGGGACCATGGAATCAATGAGCAGTTCTTC. Translated, it gives CSVVRDHGINEQFF.

In this sample, this clonotype turned up a few times. V is TRBV5-1 and J is TRBJ2-5; D is undetermined. V lost 2 bases to trimming and J lost 4 bases, with 9 bases between them. The CDR3 covers 13 residues. Germline V gene lookup returns CDR1 SGHRS and CDR2 YFSETQ. The CDR3 nucleotides are TGCGCCAGCAGCTTTATTCCGGGAGAGACCCAGTACTTC. Its protein product is CASSFIPGETQYF.

The rearrangement joins TRBV4-3 to TRBJ1-1; D gene uncertain. The CDR3 totals 14 residues. Germline V gives CDR1 LGHNA, CDR2 YSLEER. Trimming left V 0 bases short and J 1 base short, with 6 bases between. CDR3 sequence reads: CASSQDRSNTEAFF. The CDR3 coding sequence is TGCGCCAGCAGCCAAGATCGGTCGAACACTGAAGCTTTCTTT.

V is TRBV9 and J is TRBJ2-7; the D is unclear. This CDR3 spans 14 amino acids. Germline V gene lookup returns CDR1 SGDLS and CDR2 YYNGEE. Trimming pared 1 base from V and 6 bases from J, leaving 14 bases between. The CDR3 reads CASSVTPDMGEQYF. The CDR3 coding sequence is TGTGCCAGCAGCGTAACCCCTGACATGGGCGAGCAGTACTTC.

This clonotype came up a few times. The rearrangement joins TRBV3-1 to TRBJ1-2; D gene ambiguous. Trimming shortened V by 0 bases and J by 3 bases, and 5 bases separated the two germline ends. The CDR3 contains 13 residues. The V gene's germline CDR1 is LGHDT and CDR2 YNNKEL (reference sequence). CDR3 sequence reads: CASSQDMDYGYTF. The DNA for the CDR3 is TGTGCCAGCAGCCAAGATATGGACTATGGCTACACCTTC.

Notes on this clonotype: A much more abundant neighbour one base away suggests this may be a read error. The V call is TRBV11-1, the J call TRBJ2-3, with 9 bases lining up with TRBD1. The CDR3 has 16 residues. Germline V lookup: CDR1 SGHAT, CDR2 FQDESV (reference sequence). This CDR3 is CARSLIGQGSTDTQYF. The CDR3 DNA follows: TGTGCCCGCAGCTTAATCGGACAGGGGAGCACAGATACGCAGTATTTT. The whole variable domain, remainder taken from reference TRBV11-1 and TRBJ2-3, is EAEVAQSPRYKITEKSQAVAFWCDPISGHATLYWYRQILGQGPELLVQFQDESVVDDSQLPKDRFSAERLKGVDSTLKIQPAELGDSAMYLCARSLIGQGSTDTQYFGPGTRLTVL.

Concerning this clonotype itself: A single base separates this from a much larger clone, so it may be a read error. The rearrangement links TRBV24-1 to TRBJ2-1; no clear D. The CDR3 consists of 14 residues. Trimming shortened V by 3 bases and J by 10 bases, and 15 bases separated the two germline ends. CDR1 and CDR2 (germline): KGHDR, SFDVKD. CDR3 nucleotide sequence: TGTGCCACCAGTGATAACAGAGAAACCTACGAGCAGTTCTTC. Protein product: CATSDNRETYEQFF.

In its sample, this clonotype was seen many times. The chain recombines TRBV29-1 with TRBJ1-4, with 9 nucleotides matching TRBD1. V trimming: 6 bases; J trimming: 14 bases; junction bases outside the gene matches: 10. Germline V gene sequence: CDR1 SQVTM, CDR2 ANQGSEA. The CDR3 contains 12 residues. The DNA of the CDR3 is TGCAGCGTGGGAACAGGGGGCCCACGGCTGTTTTTT. It translates to CSVGTGGPRLFF.

The chain carries TRBV6-6 and TRBJ1-6; D may be TRBD1 (6 bases). With 8 bases removed from V and 7 bases from J, the gap between germline ends came to 12 bases. The CDR3 contains 13 residues. Germline V gives CDR1 MNHNY, CDR2 SVGAGI (reference sequence). CDR3: CASEGEVNSPLHF. Written as DNA, the CDR3 is TGTGCCAGCGAGGGGGAGGTAAATTCACCCCTCCACTTT.

The rearrangement uses TRBV7-3 and TRBJ2-5; 9 bases are shared with TRBD1. The CDR3 has 15 residues. CDR1 is SGHTA, CDR2 FQGTGA, per germline. Trimming removed 5 bases from V and 11 bases from J; junction bases left unmatched: 15. The CDR3 DNA reads as TGTGCCAGCAGCCCCCCGGGACAGGGTCACAATGAGCAGTACTTC. It codes for CASSPPGQGHNEQYF.

The chain is built from TRBV20-1 and TRBJ2-5, with D maybe TRBD2 (6 bases). The tail of the sequence fits TRBJ2-7 better, so the J call may be wrong. CDR3 size: 13 residues. Germline V CDR1 and CDR2: DFQATT, SNEGSKA (reference sequence). The CDR3 sequence: CSTRDGGTYEQYF. The DNA for the CDR3 is TGCAGTACTCGGGACGGGGGTACCTACGAGCAGTACTTC.

This clonotype was seen more than once but under ten times. The rearrangement links TRBV29-1 to TRBJ2-1; 7 nucleotides agree with TRBD2. The CDR3 is 11 residues long. The junction had 6 bases not matched to a gene; V was cut back by 3 bases and J by 13 bases. The germline V gene encodes CDR1 SQVTM and CDR2 ANQGSEA. The chain's CDR3 is CSVEWGGPQFF. As DNA, the CDR3 is TGCAGCGTTGAGTGGGGGGGACCCCAGTTCTTC.